This T cell receptor (beta chain) was captured in a study of blood T cell repertoires in COVID-19. Resolution of symptoms, clearance, or two negative PCRs was present in recovered Cohort 3 donors. V lost 5 bases and J 5 bases, leaving 18 bases between the germline ends. The germline V gene encodes CDR1 SGHTA and CDR2 FQGTGA. The CDR3 has 15 amino acids. Measured with immunoSEQ multiplex PCR; TCRdb has only the in-frame clones, and not every one. The repertoire includes about 360,000 clones, over 75% of them detected once, and around 1.3% sits in the top ten. The chain joins TRBV7-3 to TRBJ2-5; possible D gene TRBD1, 6 bases. The origin of this receptor is a man aged 25-40 years who had recovered from COVID-19. The sequenced material came from PBMCs or T cells enriched from blood (not recorded which). In DNA form, the CDR3 reads TGTGCCAGCAGCATGAGACAGGCCTCGGGGGAGACCCAGTACTTC. Amino acid sequence: CASSMRQASGETQYF. Complete variable domain (other parts from reference TRBV7-3 and TRBJ2-5): GAGVSQTPSNKVTEKGKYVELRCDPISGHTALYWYRQSLGQGPEFLIYFQGTGAADDSGLPNDRFFAVRPEGSVSTLKIQRTERGDSAVYLCASSMRQASGETQYFGPGTRLLVL.